Each of the 5 T cell receptor beta chains below was sequenced from the same sample in a study of technical replicates of blood from a handful of donors. Here immunoSEQ multiplex PCR was the method, and the copy in TCRdb shows in-frame clones only, minus some. Here the sample spans about 73,000 clones, 90% being singletons. The sequencing input was PBMCs. Receptor source: a human donor in good health. Some clones in this sample may be carry-over from other donors' samples.

This chain connects TRBV4-3 to TRBJ1-5; TRBD1 is a possible D gene (5 bases). The CDR3 contains 15 residues. Germline V CDR1 and CDR2: LGHNA, YSLEER. Trimming removed 0 bases at V and 3 bases at J, with 9 bases between. DNA for the CDR3: TGCGCCAGCAGCCAAGAGATCGGACACAATCAGCCCCAGCATTTT. Protein sequence: CASSQEIGHNQPQHF.

The rearrangement uses TRBV4-3 and TRBJ2-3; 13 positions match TRBD2. V trimming: 1 base; J trimming: 4 bases; junction bases outside the gene matches: 8. This CDR3 is built from 18 residues. Germline V CDR1 and CDR2: LGHNA, YSLEER. The CDR3 DNA reads as TGCGCCAGCAGCCAAGCTACTAGCGGGGGGGCAGGGGCAGATACGCAGTATTTT. Protein: CASSQATSGGAGADTQYF.

The chain has TRBV19 and TRBJ2-5, with 11 bases that match TRBD1. Trimming removed 8 bases from V and 1 base from J; junction bases left unmatched: 6. This CDR3 comprises 15 residues. Germline CDR1 and CDR2: LNHDA and SQIVND (reference sequence). CDR3 region: CASGDRGGLQETQYF. CDR3 bases: TGTGCCAGTGGGGACAGGGGGGGACTCCAAGAGACCCAGTACTTC.

This chain joins TRBV6-5 and TRBJ2-7, with TRBD2 matching 12 bases. The CDR3 length is 13 residues. With 5 bases clipped from V and 11 bases from J, the junction kept 7 bases outside the gene matches. The germline V gene has CDR1 MNHEY and CDR2 SVGAGI. The DNA of the CDR3 is TGTGCCAGCAGTGAGGGGCTAGCGGGAGGGAAGTACTTC. This encodes CASSEGLAGGKYF.

The chain links TRBV15 to TRBJ2-5, with D possibly being TRBD1 (6 bases). The germline CDR1 and CDR2 sequences are LNHNV and YYDKDF (reference sequence). The length of the CDR3 is 14 residues. V was trimmed by 3 bases and J by 5 bases, leaving 13 bases between them. CDR3 nucleotides: TGTGCCACCAGCAGGGGCACAGGGATGGAGACCCAGTACTTC. The encoded protein is CATSRGTGMETQYF.